One sample yielded the 8 T cell receptor beta chains listed below, sequenced in a study of cytomegalovirus exposure and HLA in healthy donors (dated 2017 in TCRdb). Receptor libraries were prepared by the immunoSEQ multiplex PCR assay. Sourced from immuneACCESS, this table was stored by TCRdb with only in-frame sequences that have V and J called. A share of the clones is absent; for the studies checked, an unresolved V gene accounts for under half, and the remainder has no known explanation. The sample profile shows 220,000 or so clones; around four fifths of them were found once. In total, the top ten clones hold roughly 13% of the sample. Sequenced input: PBMCs. These receptor sequences come from a woman aged 30 to 39 in good health and CMV-seropositive.

This clone was detected only once. This chain connects TRBV10-3 to TRBJ1-2, with no clear D. Germline V gene lookup returns CDR1 ENHRY and CDR2 SYGVKD. Trimming took 4 bases from V and 8 from J, leaving 8 bases between them. CDR3 length: 11 residues. CDR3 in DNA: TGTGCCATCAGTGCTACTAACGGCTACACCTTC. It is translated as CAISATNGYTF.

The chain recombines TRBV11-2 with TRBJ2-7; unclear D gene. The CDR3 has 13 amino acids. Germline V gene lookup returns CDR1 SGHAT and CDR2 FQNNGV. Deletions cut 5 bases from V and 4 bases from J, with 12 bases between. CDR3 sequence (DNA): TGTGCCAGCAGCACAAACCCTGGTTACGAGCAGTACTTC. Amino acids: CASSTNPGYEQYF.

This sequence joins TRBV18 and TRBJ1-1; 9 bases line up with TRBD1. CDR1 KGHSH and CDR2 LQKENI come from the germline V gene. V gave up 4 bases and J gave up 1 base; unmatched junction bases: 4. This CDR3 spans 15 amino acids. The CDR3 reads CASSRSGQGNTEAFF. CDR3 DNA sequence: TGTGCCAGCTCACGTTCGGGACAGGGGAACACTGAAGCTTTCTTT.

The chain couples TRBV25-1 to TRBJ1-1; perhaps TRBD1 as D (5 bases). With 8 bases removed from V and 3 bases from J, the gap between germline ends came to 16 bases. Germline lookup yields CDR1 MGHDK and CDR2 SYGVNS. The CDR3 sequence is 14 residues long. CDR3 residues: CASGAGVGDTEAFF. CDR3 nucleotide sequence: TGTGCCAGCGGAGCAGGCGTGGGGGACACTGAAGCTTTCTTT.

CDR3 sequence (DNA): TGCGCCAGCAGCCCCTACTCCATTTCAGATACGCAGTATTTT. This sequence encodes CASSPYSISDTQYF. The chain is built from TRBV4-1 and TRBJ2-3; D gene uncertain. This CDR3 region has 14 residues. Trimming removed 4 bases from V and 4 bases from J, with 12 bases in between. The germline gives CDR1 MGHRA, CDR2 YSYEKL.

This clone has only one observation. This sequence joins TRBV29-1 and TRBJ2-5, with a tentative D call TRBD2 (5 bases). The germline gives CDR1 SQVTM, CDR2 ANQGSEA. Trimming removed 4 bases from V and 4 bases from J, with 19 bases in between. The CDR3 spans 15 residues. The CDR3: CSVVRTDLAGETQYF. In DNA, the CDR3 is TGCAGCGTTGTCAGGACCGACTTGGCGGGAGAGACCCAGTACTTC.

The chain joins TRBV29-1 to TRBJ2-7, with 11 bases identical to TRBD1. This CDR3 has 17 amino acids. Germline CDR1 reads SQVTM; CDR2 reads ANQGSEA. V shed 1 base and J 2 bases; nucleotides not matched to a gene: 10. The CDR3: CSVEGPIGTGGTYEQYF. The CDR3 bases are TGCAGCGTTGAAGGCCCGATAGGGACAGGGGGGACCTACGAGCAGTACTTC.

The chain carries TRBV14 and TRBJ2-7; no reliable D call. Germline V gene data show CDR1 as SGHDN and CDR2 as FVKESK. The CDR3 loop spans 15 amino acids. The V end lost 4 bases, the J end lost 4 bases, and 17 bases lay between the germline ends. The CDR3 nucleotides are TGTGCCAGCAGCCCCGGGCCCCAGAGGAGATACGAGCAGTACTTC. Translation: CASSPGPQRRYEQYF. Full variable domain (rest looked up from reference TRBV14 and TRBJ2-7): EAGVTQFPSHSVIEKGQTVTLRCDPISGHDNLYWYRRVMGKEIKFLLHFVKESKQDESGMPNNRFLAERTGGTYSTLKVQPAELEDSGVYFCASSPGPQRRYEQYFGPGTRLTVT.